Here is one T cell receptor (beta chain) with its context. This CDR3 has 15 amino acids. The ends lost 3 bases at V and 8 bases at J; junction bases unmatched: 4. Germline CDR1 reads SGHTA; CDR2 reads FQGTGA. This sample was taken from a study of blood T cell repertoires in COVID-19. Authors' methods: It was from reference gene primer amplification that nucleated cell counts were estimated. Measured with immunoSEQ multiplex PCR; TCRdb has only the in-frame clones, and not every one. Clonal size and the V and J genes are those of that table, whereas D and trimming came from the DNA. This sample carries about 200,000 clones, approximately 90% of them seen once, and the ten largest clones take around 5.9%.

This clonotype originated in a woman in her thirties or forties who had recovered from COVID-19. Input material: peripheral blood. This chain connects TRBV7-3 to TRBJ1-6; 10 bases match TRBD1. CDR3 loop: CASSFTGQGDSPLHF. The CDR3 coding sequence is TGTGCCAGCAGCTTTACCGGACAGGGGGATTCACCCCTCCACTTT.